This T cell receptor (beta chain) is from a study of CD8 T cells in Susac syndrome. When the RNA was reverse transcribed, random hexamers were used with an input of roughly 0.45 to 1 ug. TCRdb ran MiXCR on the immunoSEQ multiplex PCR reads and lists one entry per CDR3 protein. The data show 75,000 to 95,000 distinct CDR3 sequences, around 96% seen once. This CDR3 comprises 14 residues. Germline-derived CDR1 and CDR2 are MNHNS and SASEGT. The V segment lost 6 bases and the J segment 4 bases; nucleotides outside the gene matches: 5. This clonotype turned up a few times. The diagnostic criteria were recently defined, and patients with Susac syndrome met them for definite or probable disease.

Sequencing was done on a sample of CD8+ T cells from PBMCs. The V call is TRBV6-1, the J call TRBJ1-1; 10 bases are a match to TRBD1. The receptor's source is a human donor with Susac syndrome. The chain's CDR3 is CASSRDRGGTEAFF. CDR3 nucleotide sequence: TGTGCCAGCAGCCGGGACAGGGGAGGCACTGAAGCTTTCTTT.